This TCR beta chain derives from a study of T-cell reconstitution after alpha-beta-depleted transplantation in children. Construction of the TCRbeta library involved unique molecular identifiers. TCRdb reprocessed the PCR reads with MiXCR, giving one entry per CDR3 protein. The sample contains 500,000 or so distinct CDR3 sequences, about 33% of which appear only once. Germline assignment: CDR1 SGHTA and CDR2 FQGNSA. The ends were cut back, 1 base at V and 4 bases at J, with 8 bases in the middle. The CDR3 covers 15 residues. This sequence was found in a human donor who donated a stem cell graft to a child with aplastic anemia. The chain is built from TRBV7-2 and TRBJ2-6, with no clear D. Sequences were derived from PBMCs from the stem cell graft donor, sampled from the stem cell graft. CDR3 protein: CASSLDPLGANVLTF. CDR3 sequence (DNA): TGTGCCAGCAGCTTAGATCCGCTGGGGGCCAACGTCCTGACTTTC.